What follows is one TCR beta chain and its context. The sample belongs to a study of blood T cell repertoires in COVID-19. Study-level background: PBMCs, B-cell-depleted T cells, or T cells were the source of the cDNA or gDNA that made up the material.

Original analysis: By means of reference gene primer amplification, nucleated cell counts were estimated. Data came from immunoSEQ multiplex PCR; TCRdb stores just in-frame clones and leaves some out. Clone size and the V and J calls come from that table; the DNA yielded D and trimming. The top ten hold 5.5% to 7% of the sample, which has roughly 220,000 clones, over 70% seen once. The ends lost 6 bases at V and 4 bases at J; junction bases unmatched: 8. CDR3 length: 14 residues. CDR1 and CDR2 from the germline V gene are MDHEN and SYDVKM. The sequencing input was peripheral blood. The V call is TRBV28, the J call TRBJ1-2; 7 nucleotides match TRBD1. The source of this sequence is a woman in her 70s with acute or convalescent COVID-19. The CDR3 coding sequence is TGTGCCAGCAGAAAACAGGGGCTCGGCTATGGCTACACCTTC. This gives the protein CASRKQGLGYGYTF.